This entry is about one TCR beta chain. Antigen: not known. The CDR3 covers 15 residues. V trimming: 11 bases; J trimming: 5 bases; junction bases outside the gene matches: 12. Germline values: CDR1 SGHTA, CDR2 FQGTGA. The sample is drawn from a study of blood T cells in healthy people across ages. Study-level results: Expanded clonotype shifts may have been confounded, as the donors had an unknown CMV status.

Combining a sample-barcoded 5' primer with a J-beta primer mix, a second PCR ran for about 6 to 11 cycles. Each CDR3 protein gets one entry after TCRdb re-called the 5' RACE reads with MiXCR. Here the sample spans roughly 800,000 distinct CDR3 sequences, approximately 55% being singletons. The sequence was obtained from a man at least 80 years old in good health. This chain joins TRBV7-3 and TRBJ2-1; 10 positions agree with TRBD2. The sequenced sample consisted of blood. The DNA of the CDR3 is TGTGCCGGCTCCCTCCTAGCGGGAGTGGACAATGAGCAGTTCTTC. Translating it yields CAGSLLAGVDNEQFF. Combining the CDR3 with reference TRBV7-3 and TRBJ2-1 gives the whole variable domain GAGVSQTPSNKVTEKGKYVELRCDPISGHTALYWYRQSLGQGPEFLIYFQGTGAADDSGLPNDRFFAVRPEGSVSTLKIQRTERGDSAVYLCAGSLLAGVDNEQFFGPGTRLTVL.